This note documents a single T cell receptor (beta chain) sequence. TCRdb's table, derived via immunoSEQ multiplex PCR, lists solely in-frame clones and lacks some. The profile shows some 150,000 clones, around four fifths of them singletons. The data were taken from a study of blood T cell repertoires in COVID-19. Across the study: T cells, B-cell-depleted T cells, or PBMCs provided the cDNA or gDNA that served as material.

The sequencing input was peripheral blood. The clonotype originates from an older man with acute or convalescent COVID-19.

The chain's CDR3 is CSAPPSGGYTF. In DNA, the CDR3 is TGCAGTGCCCCCCCTTCGGGGGGCTACACCTTC. The rearrangement links TRBV20-1 to TRBJ1-2, with D hard to call. Germline V gives CDR1 DFQATT, CDR2 SNEGSKA (reference sequence). Trimming shortened V by 6 bases and J by 8 bases, and 13 bases separated the two germline ends. The CDR3 spans 11 residues.